The rows below give T cell receptor beta chains drawn from one sample of a study of T cell responses to AZD1222 COVID-19 vaccine. Here immunoSEQ multiplex PCR was the method, and the copy in TCRdb shows in-frame clones only, minus some. The sample shows roughly 120,000 clones, around 85% of them seen only once. The sample here was peripheral blood, taken on day 0 of AZD1222 vaccination. These receptor sequences come from an adult in good health. Both conserved end residues are part of each CDR3. The D gene is left open where the match is weak. Clone sizes are given selectively: once, few, many, or a class where the clone is expanded.

TRBV10-2	.	TRBJ2-1	TRBD1	TGCGCCAGCAGCCAACCATTGACAGGGGGCCGGGATGAGCAGTTCTTC	CASSQPLTGGRDEQFF
TRBV2	once	TRBJ2-3	TRBD2	TGTGCCAGCAGGAAACTAGCGGCTAGCACAGATACGCAGTATTTT	CASRKLAASTDTQYF
TRBV6-1	once	TRBJ1-2	.	TGTGCCAGCAGTGAGTTCAGATATGGCTACACCTTC	CASSEFRYGYTF
TRBV11-1	.	TRBJ2-1	TRBD1	TGTGCCAGCAGCTTAGTGGGACAGGGGAATAATGAGCAGTTCTTC	CASSLVGQGNNEQFF
TRBV9	.	TRBJ1-4	.	TGTGCCAGCAGCCCGCCCGGGACTGGGTCGGAAAAACTGTTTTTT	CASSPPGTGSEKLFF
TRBV7-6	.	TRBJ1-1	.	TGTGCCAGCAGCTTAGGCCGGGCGAACACTGAAGCTTTCTTT	CASSLGRANTEAFF
TRBV3-1/TRBV3-2	.	TRBJ1-3	TRBD1	TGTGCCAGCAGCCCAGGGGGCTCTGGAAACACCATATATTTT	CASSPGGSGNTIYF
TRBV7-3	few	TRBJ1-1	TRBD1	TGTGCCAGCAAGCCGACAGGGGGCGGAAGGAACACTGAAGCTTTCTTT	CASKPTGGGRNTEAFF
TRBV11-2	.	TRBJ2-7	.	TGTGCCAGCAGCTTAGACCGGGGGAGCGGCGAGCAGTACTTC	CASSLDRGSGEQYF
TRBV28	.	TRBJ1-1	.	TGTGCCAGCACCCCCCCAGGGTGGACCACTGAAGCTTTCTTT	CASTPPGWTTEAFF
TRBV19	.	TRBJ2-2	TRBD1	TGTGCCAGTAGGGACAGGGGGGGGCCCGGTGCGCTGTTTTTT	CASRDRGGPGALFF
TRBV24-1	.	TRBJ2-1	.	TGTGCCACCAGTGACGGTGCTAGGAATGAGCAGTTCTTC	CATSDGARNEQFF
TRBV21-1	.	TRBJ2-2	.	TGTGCCAGCAGCAAGGGACACAGGAACACCGGGGAGCTGTTTTTT	CASSKGHRNTGELFF
TRBV6-1	.	TRBJ1-1	TRBD1	TGTGCCAGCAGTGAATTGACAGGGTACACTGAAGCTTTCTTT	CASSELTGYTEAFF
TRBV5-1	.	TRBJ2-3	TRBD1	TGCGCCAGCAGCGGGGTCTGGGACAGGGTAGCAGATACGCAGTATTTT	CASSGVWDRVADTQYF
TRBV27	.	TRBJ2-1	.	TGTGCCAGCAGTGGCAGTTTGCAGGACAATGAGCAGTTCTTC	CASSGSLQDNEQFF
TRBV19	.	TRBJ2-7	.	TGTGCCAGTAGTGAACCTAGGGGCCCCTCCTACGAGCAGTACTTC	CASSEPRGPSYEQYF
TRBV19	.	TRBJ2-1	TRBD1	TGTGCCAGTAGTATCGAGGGACAGGGGTACAATGAGCAGTTCTTC	CASSIEGQGYNEQFF
TRBV28	.	TRBJ1-5	.	TGTGCCAGCAGTCCTTCGGGGACATATCATAGCAATCAGCCCCAGCATTTT	CASSPSGTYHSNQPQHF
TRBV24-1	.	TRBJ2-2	TRBD1	TGTGCCACCAGTGGCCCCGGGACAGGGAACTCCGGGGAGCTGTTTTTT	CATSGPGTGNSGELFF
TRBV28	.	TRBJ2-3	TRBD2	TGTGCCAGCAGTTCACGCGGGACTAGCGGAACTAGCACAGATACGCAGTATTTT	CASSSRGTSGTSTDTQYF
TRBV9	.	TRBJ2-1	.	TGTGCCAGCAGCGTTGGGGTAGAAGGCGGTGAGCAGTTCTTC	CASSVGVEGGEQFF
TRBV18	once	TRBJ2-5	TRBD2	TGTGCCAGCTCACGGGCAGCGGGAGGGCCTTCCTCGTACCAAGAGACCCAGTACTTC	CASSRAAGGPSSYQETQYF
TRBV29-1	.	TRBJ2-7	TRBD1	TGCAGCGTTCGGACAGGAGCGTACGAGCAGTACTTC	CSVRTGAYEQYF
TRBV9	many	TRBJ1-1	.	TGTGCCAGCAGCCCAGGGAGCAGGAGTAGCACTGAAGCTTTCTTT	CASSPGSRSSTEAFF
TRBV30	.	TRBJ1-2	.	TGTGCCTGGAGTTTGGCAGGGGTCGGCTACACCTTC	CAWSLAGVGYTF
TRBV18	.	TRBJ1-1	.	TGTGCCAGCTCACCAGTGACTGCCACTATGAACACTGAAGCTTTCTTT	CASSPVTATMNTEAFF
TRBV28	few	TRBJ1-5	.	TGTGCCAGCAGTTGGGGTAGGAAGGATGTGAGCAATCAGCCCCAGCATTTT	CASSWGRKDVSNQPQHF
TRBV24-1	.	TRBJ2-5	TRBD1	TGTGCCACCAGTGATTCCCTTGGGACAGGGAAGCAAGAGACCCAGTACTTC	CATSDSLGTGKQETQYF
TRBV3-1/TRBV3-2	.	TRBJ2-7	.	TGTGCCAGCAGCCCCTCCTCCAGCGGACCGACGAGCGAGCAGTACTTC	CASSPSSSGPTSEQYF
TRBV14	.	TRBJ1-1	.	TGTGCCAGCAGCCAAGATGTGGGGGCGAACACTGAAGCTTTCTTT	CASSQDVGANTEAFF
TRBV27	.	TRBJ2-5	.	TGTGCCAGCAGTTTAGTGGGGGCCTTAAGAGAGACCCAGTACTTC	CASSLVGALRETQYF
TRBV14	.	TRBJ2-7	.	TGTGCCAGCAGCCAAGAACAGCAACTCTCCTACGAGCAGTACTTC	CASSQEQQLSYEQYF
TRBV7-9	.	TRBJ1-5	.	TGTGCCAGCGGAGGGGACAATCAGCCCCAGCATTTT	CASGGDNQPQHF
TRBV28	.	TRBJ1-1	.	TGTGCCAGCAGTTTAACGGGGGCCCCGGAGATAGACACTGAAGCTTTCTTT	CASSLTGAPEIDTEAFF
TRBV3-1/TRBV3-2	.	TRBJ2-5	.	TGTGCCAGCAGCCAAGGGGCAGCCCAAGAGACCCAGTACTTC	CASSQGAAQETQYF
TRBV23-1	many	TRBJ1-1	.	TGCGCCAGCAGTCTGGTAACGGAAGCTTTCTTT	CASSLVTEAFF
TRBV7-9	.	TRBJ2-7	.	TGTGCCAGCACATACGGGGCCTACGAGCAGTACTTC	CASTYGAYEQYF
TRBV28	.	TRBJ1-2	TRBD1	TGTGCCAGCAGTTTCCCCTTCAGAGGGGGCCACTATGGCTACACCTTC	CASSFPFRGGHYGYTF
TRBV27	.	TRBJ1-2	.	TGTGCCAGCAGTTTATCGGGGGGCTATGGCTACACCTTC	CASSLSGGYGYTF
TRBV9	.	TRBJ1-1	TRBD1	TGTGCCAGCAGCGTAGGACAGGGGGGCGTGAACACTGAAGCTTTCTTT	CASSVGQGGVNTEAFF